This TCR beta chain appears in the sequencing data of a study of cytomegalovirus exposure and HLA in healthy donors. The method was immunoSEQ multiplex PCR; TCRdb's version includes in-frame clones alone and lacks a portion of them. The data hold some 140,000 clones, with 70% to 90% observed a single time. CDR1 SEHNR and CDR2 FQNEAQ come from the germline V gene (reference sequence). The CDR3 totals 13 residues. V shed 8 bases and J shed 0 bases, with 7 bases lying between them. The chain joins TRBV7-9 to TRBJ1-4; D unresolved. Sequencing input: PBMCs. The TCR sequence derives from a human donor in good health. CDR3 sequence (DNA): TGTGCCAGCCGGACTGCAACTAATGAAAAACTGTTTTTT. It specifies CASRTATNEKLFF.